Presented here are 15 T cell receptor beta chains from one specimen sequenced in a study of long-term antiretroviral therapy in people with HIV. The assay, immunoSEQ v3.0, was run at survey level. Measured with immunoSEQ multiplex PCR; TCRdb has only the in-frame clones, and not every one. The data hold around 40,000 clones, with roughly 90% observed a single time. This material consisted of unsorted PBMCs, taken just before starting antiretroviral therapy. The receptors were gathered from a woman between 18 and 29 years old with HIV.

A few counts support this clone. The V call is TRBV28, the J call TRBJ2-4; TRBD1 might be the D (6 bases). The CDR3 loop spans 17 amino acids. Germline assignment: CDR1 MDHEN and CDR2 SYDVKM. Trimming took 3 bases from V and 0 from J, leaving 15 bases between them. DNA of the CDR3: TGTGCCAGCAGTTTGCATGAGACAGGACTAGCCAAAAACATTCAGTACTTC. It specifies CASSLHETGLAKNIQYF.

The rearrangement links TRBV7-3 to TRBJ2-6; D remains ambiguous. This CDR3 is built from 16 residues. Trimming left V 5 bases short and J 1 base short, with 12 bases between. The germline V gene encodes CDR1 SGHTA and CDR2 FQGTGA. For the CDR3, the DNA is TGTGCCAGCAGCCTCTCCCCCTCGTCTGGGGCCAACGTCCTGACTTTC. As protein: CASSLSPSSGANVLTF.

This clone was recorded once. This sequence joins TRBV10-2 and TRBJ2-5; TRBD1 agrees at 7 bases. With 0 bases clipped from V and 6 bases from J, the junction kept 10 bases outside the gene matches. Germline V gene lookup returns CDR1 WSHSY and CDR2 SAAADI. The length of the CDR3 is 16 residues. In nucleotides, the CDR3 is TGCGCCAGCAGTGAGTCGAATCGGCCAGGGGGACAGACCCAGTACTTC. Amino acids: CASSESNRPGGQTQYF.

The chain is built from TRBV5-4 and TRBJ2-7; 7 positions agree with TRBD2. The V gene end was trimmed by 0 bases and the J gene end by 1 base; junction bases not matched to a gene: 13. The V gene's germline CDR1 is SGHNT and CDR2 YYREEE (reference sequence). This CDR3 spans 18 amino acids. The CDR3 DNA reads as TGTGCCAGCAGCTTGGGTACTAGCGCGATGAAAAGATCCTACGAGCAGTACTTC. The encoded protein is CASSLGTSAMKRSYEQYF. Full variable domain (rest looked up from reference TRBV5-4 and TRBJ2-7): ETGVTQSPTHLIKTRGQQVTLRCSSQSGHNTVSWYQQALGQGPQFIFQYYREEENGRGNFPPRFSGLQFPNYSSELNVNALELDDSALYLCASSLGTSAMKRSYEQYFGPGTRLTVT.

V usage is TRBV2 and J usage is TRBJ2-7; 11 positions agree with TRBD1. Germline V CDR1 and CDR2: SNHLY, FYNNEI. The V and J ends lost 2 bases and 3 bases, in that order; junction bases with no gene match: 9. The CDR3 loop spans 17 amino acids. The CDR3, as DNA: TGTGCCAGCAGTGAATCTGCAGGGGACAGGGGGGTCTACGAGCAGTACTTC. This sequence encodes CASSESAGDRGVYEQYF.

The rearrangement joins TRBV18 to TRBJ2-7; tentatively, D is TRBD1 (7 bases). Germline V CDR1 and CDR2: KGHSH, LQKENI. V was trimmed by 3 bases and J by 2 bases, leaving 14 bases between them. The length of the CDR3 is 15 residues. CDR3 in amino acids: CASSPVLRGAYEQYF. The CDR3 nucleotides read TGTGCCAGCTCACCGGTCCTCAGGGGGGCCTACGAGCAGTACTTC.

This chain joins TRBV28 and TRBJ2-7, with D possibly called TRBD1 or TRBD2 (5 bases each). This CDR3 is 13 amino acids long. V lost 2 bases and J lost 5, with 10 bases in between. Germline values: CDR1 MDHEN, CDR2 SYDVKM. The CDR3 here is CASSLVGTNEQYF. The CDR3 nucleotides are TGTGCCAGCAGTTTAGTTGGGACCAACGAGCAGTACTTC.

The chain combines TRBV7-8 with TRBJ2-7; 9 bases match TRBD1. The germline V gene encodes CDR1 SGHVS and CDR2 FQNEAQ. After removal of 5 bases from V and 6 bases from J, the junction contained 8 bases not matched to a gene. The CDR3 extends over 14 amino acids. The CDR3 is CASSHTEDRGEQYF. As DNA, the CDR3 is TGTGCCAGCAGCCACACGGAGGACAGGGGCGAGCAGTACTTC. Variable domain in full (rest from reference TRBV7-8 and TRBJ2-7): GAGVSQSPRYKVAKRGQDVALRCDPISGHVSLFWYQQALGQGPEFLTYFQNEAQLDKSGLPSDRFFAERPEGSVSTLKIQRTQQEDSAVYLCASSHTEDRGEQYFGPGTRLTVT.

The chain is built from TRBV7-9 and TRBJ2-5, with 9 bases fitting TRBD1. V trimming: 0 bases; J trimming: 5 bases; junction bases outside the gene matches: 4. Germline-derived CDR1 and CDR2 are SEHNR and FQNEAQ (reference sequence). The CDR3 extends over 15 amino acids. CDR3 sequence (DNA): TGTGCCAGCAGCTTAGCCCAGACAGGGGGGGAGACCCAGTACTTC. This gives the protein CASSLAQTGGETQYF.

V gene TRBV27 combines with J gene TRBJ1-2; D not certain. This CDR3 has 15 residues. Germline V gene lookup returns CDR1 MNHEY and CDR2 SMNVEV (reference sequence). V was pared by 3 bases and J by 2 bases, with 13 bases between. CDR3 nucleotide sequence: TGTGCCAGCAGTTTCTCGGGGAGGGTAAACTATGGCTACACCTTC. This translates into CASSFSGRVNYGYTF.

The CDR3 bases are TGCGCCAGCAGCCAAGATCCCCTGGAAGGGGTCAATGAGCAGTTCTTC. Amino acid sequence: CASSQDPLEGVNEQFF. The gene calls are TRBV4-3 and TRBJ2-1; weak D call: TRBD1 (5 bases). Trimming stripped 0 bases from V and 6 bases from J, with 15 bases between. CDR3 length: 16 amino acids. Per germline, CDR1 LGHNA and CDR2 YSLEER.

V gene TRBV19 combines with J gene TRBJ2-4, with 10 bases that match TRBD1. Germline V gives CDR1 LNHDA, CDR2 SQIVND (reference sequence). V was clipped by 8 bases and J by 7 bases; unmatched bases: 8. This CDR3 spans 14 amino acids. The CDR3 region is CASYDRGLTNIQYF. Written as DNA, the CDR3 is TGTGCCAGTTACGACAGGGGGCTTACTAACATTCAGTACTTC.

The chain carries TRBV5-1 and TRBJ2-1; D not certain. The CDR3 has 13 amino acids. Per germline, CDR1 SGHRS and CDR2 YFSETQ. V was shortened by 4 bases and J by 5 bases, with 10 bases between the two germline ends. CDR3: CASSPLDDNEQFF. In DNA form, the CDR3 reads TGCGCCAGCAGCCCCCTCGACGACAATGAGCAGTTCTTC.

The V gene is TRBV28, the J gene TRBJ1-4, with 9 bases fitting TRBD1. The junction had 16 bases not matched to a gene; V was cut back by 3 bases and J by 2 bases. The CDR3 runs 20 residues. Germline CDR1 is MDHEN and CDR2 is SYDVKM. The CDR3 DNA reads TGTGCCAGCAGTTTTCCAGCGGACAGGGGTTTTGATAGGACTAATGAAAAACTGTTTTTT. Its protein is CASSFPADRGFDRTNEKLFF.

This clone was counted once. The chain combines TRBV28 with TRBJ2-7; D remains unclear. Deletions cut 5 bases from V and 7 bases from J, with 24 bases between. The germline V gene encodes CDR1 MDHEN and CDR2 SYDVKM. This CDR3 spans 16 amino acids. The CDR3 DNA follows: TGTGCCAGCAGTCTGACCCTCCAGTCCGCGATGGGGGAGCAGTACTTC. It encodes CASSLTLQSAMGEQYF.